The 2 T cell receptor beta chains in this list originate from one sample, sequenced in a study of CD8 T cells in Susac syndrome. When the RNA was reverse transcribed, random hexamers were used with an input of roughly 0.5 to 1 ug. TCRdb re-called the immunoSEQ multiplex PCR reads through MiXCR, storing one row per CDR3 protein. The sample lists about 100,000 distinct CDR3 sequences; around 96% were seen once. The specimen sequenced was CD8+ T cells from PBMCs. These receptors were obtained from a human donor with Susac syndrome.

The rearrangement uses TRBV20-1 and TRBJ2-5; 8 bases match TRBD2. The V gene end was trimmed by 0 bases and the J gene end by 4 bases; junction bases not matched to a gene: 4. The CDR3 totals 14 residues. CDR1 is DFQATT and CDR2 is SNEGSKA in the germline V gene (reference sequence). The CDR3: CSAREGSGVETQYF. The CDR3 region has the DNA TGCAGTGCTAGAGAGGGTAGCGGGGTAGAGACCCAGTACTTC.

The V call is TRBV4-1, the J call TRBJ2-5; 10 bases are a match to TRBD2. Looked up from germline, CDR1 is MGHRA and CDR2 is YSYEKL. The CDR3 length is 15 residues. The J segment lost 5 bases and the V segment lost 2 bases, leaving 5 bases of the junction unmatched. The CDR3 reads CASSQSGGAGETQYF. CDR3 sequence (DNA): TGCGCCAGCAGCCAAAGCGGGGGGGCCGGTGAGACCCAGTACTTC.